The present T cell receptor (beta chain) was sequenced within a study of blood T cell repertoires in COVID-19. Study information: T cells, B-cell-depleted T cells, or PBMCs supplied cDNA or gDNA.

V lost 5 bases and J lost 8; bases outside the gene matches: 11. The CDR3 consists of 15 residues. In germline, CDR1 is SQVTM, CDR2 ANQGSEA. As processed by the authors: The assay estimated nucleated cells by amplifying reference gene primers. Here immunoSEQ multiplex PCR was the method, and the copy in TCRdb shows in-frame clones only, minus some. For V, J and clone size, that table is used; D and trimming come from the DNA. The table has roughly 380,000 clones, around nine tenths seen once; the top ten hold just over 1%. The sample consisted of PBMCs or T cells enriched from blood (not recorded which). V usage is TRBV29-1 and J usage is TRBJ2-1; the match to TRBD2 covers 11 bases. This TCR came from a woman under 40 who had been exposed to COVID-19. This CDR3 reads CSVLTTLAGGYEQFF. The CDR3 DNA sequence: TGCAGCGTTCTCACCACGCTAGCGGGAGGTTATGAGCAGTTCTTC.